This T cell receptor beta chain was sequenced in a study of T cells in Graves' hyperthyroidism and ophthalmopathy. TCR beta CDR3 region amplification was performed from RNA transcripts. With the HTBI primer set, the TCR CDR3 went through a first round of RT-PCR. TCRdb ran MiXCR on the multiplex PCR reads and lists one entry per CDR3 protein. Among hundreds of thousands of distinct CDR3 sequences listed, roughly 15% were seen once. The table lists this clonotype with many counts. The target antigen is unknown. Germline V CDR1 and CDR2: MNHNS, SASEGT. The CDR3 sequence is 15 residues long. V was pared by 4 bases and J by 4 bases, with 5 bases of the junction left unmatched. Study-wide points: A model built on 13 V-J features separated ophthalmopathy from stable hyperthyroidism.

Patients showing uncontrolled infection, other autoimmune disease, pregnancy or lactation were ineligible. Diagnoses were made from clinical symptoms, serum measures (thyroxine and TRAb), thyroid ultrasound and orbital computed tomography. The authors took PBMCs from 10 ml fresh peripheral blood. The receptor comes from a woman between 45 and 60 years old with Graves' ophthalmopathy. Sequencing was performed on blood. This chain connects TRBV6-1 to TRBJ2-1; TRBD2 aligns across 9 bases. CDR3 in amino acids: CASSGSGSGYNEQFF. The CDR3 region has the DNA TGTGCCAGCAGTGGTAGCGGGAGTGGTTACAATGAGCAGTTCTTC.